One TCR beta chain is described in this entry. Patients in Seattle were enrolled during active infection, then followed longitudinally. The data belong to a study of blood T cell repertoires in COVID-19. Overall study: Specimens from acute and convalescent COVID-19 originated in the United States, Italy and Spain. Sample material is recorded as cDNA or gDNA derived from T cells, B-cell-depleted T cells, or PBMCs.

Per germline, CDR1 SNHLY and CDR2 FYNNEI. Between the trimmed V and J ends, which lost 6 bases and 2 bases, there was a span of 10 bases. This CDR3 is built from 13 residues. Original processing notes: Amplified reference gene primers provided the basis for estimating nucleated cell counts. Repertoires were generated with immunoSEQ multiplex PCR, while TCRdb's copy carries only in-frame clones and drops some. That table gives V, J and clone size, and the DNA gave D and trimming. The sample has over 150,000 clones; around 87% are singletons. The sequence derives from a woman in her 70s with COVID-19, enrolled during active disease. The chain employs TRBV2 and TRBJ1-2; perhaps TRBD1 as D (6 bases). Sequences were obtained from peripheral blood. This CDR3 is CASSGQNNYGYTF. CDR3 nucleotides: TGTGCCAGCAGCGGACAGAACAACTATGGCTACACCTTC.